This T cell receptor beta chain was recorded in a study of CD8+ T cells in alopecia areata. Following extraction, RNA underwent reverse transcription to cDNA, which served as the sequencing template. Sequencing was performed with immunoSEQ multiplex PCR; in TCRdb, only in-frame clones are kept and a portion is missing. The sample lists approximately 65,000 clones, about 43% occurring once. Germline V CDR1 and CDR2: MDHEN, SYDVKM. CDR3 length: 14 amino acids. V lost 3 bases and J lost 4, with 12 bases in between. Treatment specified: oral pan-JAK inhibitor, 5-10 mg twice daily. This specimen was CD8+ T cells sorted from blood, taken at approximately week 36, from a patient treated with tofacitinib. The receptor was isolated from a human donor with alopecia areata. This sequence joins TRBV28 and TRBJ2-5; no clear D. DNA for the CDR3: TGTGCCAGCAGTTTTTTAAGTTTGGGAGAGACCCAGTACTTC. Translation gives CASSFLSLGETQYF.